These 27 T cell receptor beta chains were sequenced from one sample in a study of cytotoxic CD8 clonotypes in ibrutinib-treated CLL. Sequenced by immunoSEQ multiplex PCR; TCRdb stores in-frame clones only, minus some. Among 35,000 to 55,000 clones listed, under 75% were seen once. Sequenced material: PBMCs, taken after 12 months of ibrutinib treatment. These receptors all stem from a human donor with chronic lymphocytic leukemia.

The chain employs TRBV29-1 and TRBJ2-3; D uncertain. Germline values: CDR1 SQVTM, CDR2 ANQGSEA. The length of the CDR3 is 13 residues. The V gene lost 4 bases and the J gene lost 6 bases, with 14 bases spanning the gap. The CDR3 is CSVAIIMGDTQYF. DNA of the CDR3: TGCAGCGTTGCGATCATAATGGGCGATACGCAGTATTTT.

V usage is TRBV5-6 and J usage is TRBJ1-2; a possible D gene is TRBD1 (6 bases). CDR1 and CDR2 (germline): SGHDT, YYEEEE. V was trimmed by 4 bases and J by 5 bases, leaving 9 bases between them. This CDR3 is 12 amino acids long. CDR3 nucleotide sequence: TGTGCCAGCAGCCCCGGACAGTATGGCTACACCTTC. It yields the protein CASSPGQYGYTF.

CDR3 DNA: TGTGCCAGCAGCGGAGACCCAAGGGCAGGGGGGGAGTATGGCTACACCTTC. Encoded protein: CASSGDPRAGGEYGYTF. The J gene is TRBJ1-2, the V gene TRBV9; 7 nucleotides align to TRBD1. CDR3 size: 17 residues. The V gene end was trimmed by 3 bases and the J gene end by 5 bases; junction bases not matched to a gene: 16. The germline CDR1 and CDR2 sequences are SGDLS and YYNGEE. Filled out from reference TRBV9 and TRBJ1-2, the complete variable domain reads DSGVTQTPKHLITATGQRVTLRCSPRSGDLSVYWYQQSLDQGLQFLIQYYNGEERAKGNILERFSAQQFPDLHSELNLSSLELGDSALYFCASSGDPRAGGEYGYTFGSGTRLTVV.

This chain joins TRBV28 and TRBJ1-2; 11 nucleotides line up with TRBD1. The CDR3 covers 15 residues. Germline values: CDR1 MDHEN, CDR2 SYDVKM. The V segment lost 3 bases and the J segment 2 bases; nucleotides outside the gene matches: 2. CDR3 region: CASSFGQGANYGYTF. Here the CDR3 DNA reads TGTGCCAGCAGTTTCGGACAGGGGGCCAACTATGGCTACACCTTC.

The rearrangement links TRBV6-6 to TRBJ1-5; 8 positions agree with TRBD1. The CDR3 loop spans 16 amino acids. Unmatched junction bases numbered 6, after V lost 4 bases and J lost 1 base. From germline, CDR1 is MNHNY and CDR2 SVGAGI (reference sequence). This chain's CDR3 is CASSLTGGKSNQPQHF. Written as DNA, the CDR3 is TGTGCCAGCAGTTTAACAGGGGGTAAGAGCAATCAGCCCCAGCATTTT.

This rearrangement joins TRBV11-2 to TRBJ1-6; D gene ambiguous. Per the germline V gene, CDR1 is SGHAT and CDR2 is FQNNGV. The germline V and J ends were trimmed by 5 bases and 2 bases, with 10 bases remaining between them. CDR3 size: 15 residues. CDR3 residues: CASSPRSTYNSPLHF. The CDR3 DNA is TGTGCCAGCAGCCCCAGATCCACCTATAATTCACCCCTCCACTTT.

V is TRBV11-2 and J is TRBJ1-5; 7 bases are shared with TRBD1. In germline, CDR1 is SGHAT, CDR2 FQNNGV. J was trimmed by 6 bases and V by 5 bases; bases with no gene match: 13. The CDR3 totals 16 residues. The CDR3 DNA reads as TGTGCCAGCAGCGCCCCGGCAGGGGGTGGTGGTCAGCCCCAGCATTTT. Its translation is CASSAPAGGGGQPQHF. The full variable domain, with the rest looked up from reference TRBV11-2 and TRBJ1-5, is EAGVAQSPRYKIIEKRQSVAFWCNPISGHATLYWYQQILGQGPKLLIQFQNNGVVDDSQLPKDRFSAERLKGVDSTLKIQPAKLEDSAVYLCASSAPAGGGGQPQHFGDGTRLSIL.

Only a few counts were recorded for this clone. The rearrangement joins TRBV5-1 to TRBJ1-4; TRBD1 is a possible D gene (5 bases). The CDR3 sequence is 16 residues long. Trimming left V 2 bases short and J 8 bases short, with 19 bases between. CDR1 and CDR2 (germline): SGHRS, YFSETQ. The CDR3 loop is CASSFRGGGGGEKLFF. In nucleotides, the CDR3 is TGCGCCAGCAGCTTCCGCGGTGGGGGTGGAGGGGAAAAACTGTTTTTT.

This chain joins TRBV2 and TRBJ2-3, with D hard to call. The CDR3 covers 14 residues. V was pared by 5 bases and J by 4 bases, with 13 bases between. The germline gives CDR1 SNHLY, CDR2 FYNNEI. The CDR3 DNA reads TGTGCCAGCAGTCCCCTCGCAGGATCAGATACGCAGTATTTT. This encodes CASSPLAGSDTQYF.

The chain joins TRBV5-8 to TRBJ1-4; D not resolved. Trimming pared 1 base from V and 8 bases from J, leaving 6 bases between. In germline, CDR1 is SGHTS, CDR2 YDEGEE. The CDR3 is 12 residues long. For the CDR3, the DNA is TGTGCCAGCAGCTTGCGAAGGGAAAAACTGTTTTTT. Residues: CASSLRREKLFF.

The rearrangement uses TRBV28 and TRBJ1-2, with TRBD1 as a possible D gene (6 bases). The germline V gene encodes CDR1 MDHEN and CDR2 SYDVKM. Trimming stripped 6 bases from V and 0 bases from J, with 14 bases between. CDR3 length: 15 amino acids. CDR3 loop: CASRLGTQANYGYTF. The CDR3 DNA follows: TGTGCCAGCAGGCTCGGGACACAGGCTAACTATGGCTACACCTTC.

DNA for the CDR3: TGTGCCAGCAGTATGGTAGGGGGGGCTATCTACAATGAGCAGTTCTTC. Encoded protein: CASSMVGGAIYNEQFF. This sequence joins TRBV6-6 and TRBJ2-1; a possible D gene is TRBD2 (7 bases). The CDR3 extends over 16 amino acids. Trimming shortened V by 5 bases and J by 3 bases, and 17 bases separated the two germline ends. Germline assignment: CDR1 MNHNY and CDR2 SVGAGI (reference sequence).

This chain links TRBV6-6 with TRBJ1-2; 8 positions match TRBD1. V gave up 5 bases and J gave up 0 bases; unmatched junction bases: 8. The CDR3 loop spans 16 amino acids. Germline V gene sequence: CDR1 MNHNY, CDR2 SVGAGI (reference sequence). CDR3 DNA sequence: TGTGCCAGCAGTCGGGGACAGGTTCGAGCTAACTATGGCTACACCTTC. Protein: CASSRGQVRANYGYTF.

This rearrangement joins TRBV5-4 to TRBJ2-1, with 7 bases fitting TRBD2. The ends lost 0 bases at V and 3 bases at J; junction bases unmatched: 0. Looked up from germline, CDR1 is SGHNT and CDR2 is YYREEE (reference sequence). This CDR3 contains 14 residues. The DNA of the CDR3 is TGTGCCAGCAGCTTGGCTAGCGGCTACAATGAGCAGTTCTTC. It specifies CASSLASGYNEQFF.

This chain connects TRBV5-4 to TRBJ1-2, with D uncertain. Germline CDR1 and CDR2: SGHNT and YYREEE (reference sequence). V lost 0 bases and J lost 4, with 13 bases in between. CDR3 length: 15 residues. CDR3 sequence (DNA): TGTGCCAGCAGCTTGGTGGGGATGAAATTCTATGGCTACACCTTC. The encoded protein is CASSLVGMKFYGYTF.

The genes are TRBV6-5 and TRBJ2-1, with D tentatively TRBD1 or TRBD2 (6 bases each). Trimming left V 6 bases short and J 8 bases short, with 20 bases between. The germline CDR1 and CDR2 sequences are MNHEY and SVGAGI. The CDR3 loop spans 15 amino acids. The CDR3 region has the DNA TGTGCCAGCAGGTCGGGGGCGAACTATGGGGATGAGCAGTTCTTC. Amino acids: CASRSGANYGDEQFF.

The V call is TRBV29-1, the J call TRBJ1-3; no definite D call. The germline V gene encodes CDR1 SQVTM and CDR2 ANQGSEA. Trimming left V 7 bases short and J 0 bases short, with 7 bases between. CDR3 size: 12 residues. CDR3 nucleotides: TGCAGCGCCGATGACTCTGGAAACACCATATATTTT. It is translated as CSADDSGNTIYF. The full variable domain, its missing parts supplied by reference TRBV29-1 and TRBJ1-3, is SAVISQKPSRDICQRGTSLTIQCQVDSQVTMMFWYRQQPGQSLTLIATANQGSEATYESGFVIDKFPISRPNLTFSTLTVSNMSPEDSSIYLCSADDSGNTIYFGEGSWLTVV.

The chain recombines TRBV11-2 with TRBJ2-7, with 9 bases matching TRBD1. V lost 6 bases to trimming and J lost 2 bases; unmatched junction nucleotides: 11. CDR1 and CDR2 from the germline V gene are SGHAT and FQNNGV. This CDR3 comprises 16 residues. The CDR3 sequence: CASRLVHGTGPYEQYF. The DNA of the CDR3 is TGTGCCAGCAGACTAGTCCACGGGACAGGGCCCTACGAGCAGTACTTC.

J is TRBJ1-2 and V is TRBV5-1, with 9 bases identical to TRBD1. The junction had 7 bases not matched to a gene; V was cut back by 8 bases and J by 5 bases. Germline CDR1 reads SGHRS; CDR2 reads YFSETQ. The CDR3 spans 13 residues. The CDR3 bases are TGCGCCAGTTATGACAGGGGGGGATATGGCTACACCTTC. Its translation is CASYDRGGYGYTF. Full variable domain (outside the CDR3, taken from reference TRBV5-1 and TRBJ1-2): KAGVTQTPRYLIKTRGQQVTLSCSPISGHRSVSWYQQTPGQGLQFLFEYFSETQRNKGNFPGRFSGRQFSNSRSEMNVSTLELGDSALYLCASYDRGGYGYTFGSGTRLTVV.

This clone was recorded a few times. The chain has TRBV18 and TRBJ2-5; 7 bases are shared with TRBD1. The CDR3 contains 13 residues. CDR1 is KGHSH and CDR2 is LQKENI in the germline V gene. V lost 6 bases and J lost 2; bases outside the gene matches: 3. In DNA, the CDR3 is TGTGCCAGCTCCCGGGACAGACAAGAGACCCAGTACTTC. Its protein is CASSRDRQETQYF.

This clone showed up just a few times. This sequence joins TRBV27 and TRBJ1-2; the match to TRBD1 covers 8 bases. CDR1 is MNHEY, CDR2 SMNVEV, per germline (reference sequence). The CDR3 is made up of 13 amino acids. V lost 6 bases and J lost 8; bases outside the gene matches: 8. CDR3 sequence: CASRPIQGEGYTF. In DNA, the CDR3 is TGTGCCAGCAGGCCGATACAGGGGGAGGGCTACACCTTC.

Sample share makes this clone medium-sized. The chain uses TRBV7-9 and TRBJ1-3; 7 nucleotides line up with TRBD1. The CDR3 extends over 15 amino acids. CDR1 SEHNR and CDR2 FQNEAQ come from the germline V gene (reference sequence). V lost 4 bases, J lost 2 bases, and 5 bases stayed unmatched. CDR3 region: CASSSPQGAGNTIYF. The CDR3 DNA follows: TGTGCCAGCAGCTCTCCTCAGGGGGCTGGAAACACCATATATTTT. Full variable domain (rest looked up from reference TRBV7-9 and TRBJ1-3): DTGVSQNPRHKITKRGQNVTFRCDPISEHNRLYWYRQTLGQGPEFLTYFQNEAQLEKSRLLSDRFSAERPKGSFSTLEIQRTEQGDSAMYLCASSSPQGAGNTIYFGEGSWLTVV.

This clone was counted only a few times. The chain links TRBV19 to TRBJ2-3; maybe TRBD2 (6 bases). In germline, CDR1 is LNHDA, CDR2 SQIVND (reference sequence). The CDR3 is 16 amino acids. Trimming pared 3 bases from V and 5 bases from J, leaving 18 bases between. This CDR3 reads CASSIRGLRGGDTQYF. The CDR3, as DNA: TGTGCCAGTAGTATTCGGGGACTCCGGGGAGGAGATACGCAGTATTTT.

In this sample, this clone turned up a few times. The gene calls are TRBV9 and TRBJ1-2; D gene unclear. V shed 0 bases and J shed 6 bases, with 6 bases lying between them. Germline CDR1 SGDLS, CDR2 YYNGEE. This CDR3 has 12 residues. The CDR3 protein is CASSVARNGYTF. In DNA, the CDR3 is TGTGCCAGCAGCGTAGCAAGGAATGGCTACACCTTC.

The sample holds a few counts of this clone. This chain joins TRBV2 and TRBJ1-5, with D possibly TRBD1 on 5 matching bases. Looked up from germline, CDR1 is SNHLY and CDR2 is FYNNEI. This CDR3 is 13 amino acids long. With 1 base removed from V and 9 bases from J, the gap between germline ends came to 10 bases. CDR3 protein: CASSEELGTPQHF. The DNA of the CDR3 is TGTGCCAGCAGTGAAGAGCTGGGGACGCCCCAGCATTTT.

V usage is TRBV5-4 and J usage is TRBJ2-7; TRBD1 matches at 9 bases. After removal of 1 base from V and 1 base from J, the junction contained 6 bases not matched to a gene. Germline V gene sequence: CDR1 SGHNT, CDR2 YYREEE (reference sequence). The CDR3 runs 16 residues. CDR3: CASSLTGTGRSYEQYF. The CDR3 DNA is TGTGCCAGCAGCTTGACAGGGACAGGGAGGTCCTACGAGCAGTACTTC. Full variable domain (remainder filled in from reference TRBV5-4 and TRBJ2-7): ETGVTQSPTHLIKTRGQQVTLRCSSQSGHNTVSWYQQALGQGPQFIFQYYREEENGRGNFPPRFSGLQFPNYSSELNVNALELDDSALYLCASSLTGTGRSYEQYFGPGTRLTVT.

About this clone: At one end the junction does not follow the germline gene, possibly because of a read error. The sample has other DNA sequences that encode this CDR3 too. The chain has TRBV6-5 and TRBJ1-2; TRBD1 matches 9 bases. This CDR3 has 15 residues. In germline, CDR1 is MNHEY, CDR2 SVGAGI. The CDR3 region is CASSYTTGGPYGYTF. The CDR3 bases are TGCGCCAGCAGTTACACGACAGGGGGGCCCTATGGCTACACCTTC.